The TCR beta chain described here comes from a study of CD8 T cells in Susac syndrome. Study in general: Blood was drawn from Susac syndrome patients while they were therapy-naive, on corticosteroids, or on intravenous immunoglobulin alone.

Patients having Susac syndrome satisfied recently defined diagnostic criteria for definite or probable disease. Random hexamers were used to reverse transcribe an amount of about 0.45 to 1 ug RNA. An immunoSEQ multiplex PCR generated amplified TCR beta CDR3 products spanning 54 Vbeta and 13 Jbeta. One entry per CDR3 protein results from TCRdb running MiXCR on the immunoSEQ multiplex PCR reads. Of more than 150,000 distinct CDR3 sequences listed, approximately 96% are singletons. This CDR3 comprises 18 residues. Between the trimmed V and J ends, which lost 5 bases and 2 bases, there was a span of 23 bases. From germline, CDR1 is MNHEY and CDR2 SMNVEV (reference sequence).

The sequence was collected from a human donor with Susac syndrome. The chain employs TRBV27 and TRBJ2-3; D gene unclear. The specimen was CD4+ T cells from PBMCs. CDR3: CASSKTVVTNTLTDTQYF. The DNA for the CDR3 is TGTGCCAGCAGTAAGACGGTTGTGACAAACACCCTCACAGATACGCAGTATTTT.